This TCR beta chain was sequenced during a study of beta chain features in type 1 diabetes. Study-wide results and limits: Cells with high TCR expression could be over-represented when cDNA is sequenced. PCR might preferentially amplify shorter templates, equally in patients and controls. A moderate, significant TCRB CDR3 shortening appeared in type 1 diabetes across four CD4+ subsets.

The V gene lost 4 bases and the J gene lost 0 bases, with 9 bases spanning the gap. Germline CDR1 reads MDHEN; CDR2 reads SYDVKM. The CDR3 contains 15 residues. All of the isolated RNA was reverse transcribed, so expressed TCRB transcripts were sequenced. Produced via immunoSEQ multiplex PCR; TCRdb's table is partial and in-frame only. The table shows 300,000 to 450,000 clones, with over 9% occurring only once. Ten or more counts support this clone. The antigen is undetermined. On average, the one heparinised blood draw given by each donor was roughly 100 mL. Sequenced: central memory CD4+ T cells from blood. The receptor comes from a man aged 30 to 39 with type 1 diabetes. The chain joins TRBV28 to TRBJ2-2; D remains unclear. The CDR3 DNA reads TGTGCCAGCAGTTCCTTGGGATCGAACACCGGGGAGCTGTTTTTT. This codes for CASSSLGSNTGELFF.